One sample yielded the 16 T cell receptor beta chains listed below, sequenced in a study of blood T cell repertoires in COVID-19. Method: immunoSEQ multiplex PCR; TCRdb's copy keeps in-frame clones and lacks some. The sample lists about 210,000 clones, 80% to 90% seen once, with 8.2% in the top ten. The sequenced sample was peripheral blood. The origin of the receptors is a woman aged 45 to 65 with acute or convalescent COVID-19.

The V and J genes are TRBV6-5 and TRBJ2-2; no clear D. V was cut by 1 base and J by 0 bases, with 9 bases left in between. Germline lookup yields CDR1 MNHEY and CDR2 SVGAGI. This CDR3 is 16 amino acids long. CDR3 loop: CASSYFAEANTGELFF. The CDR3 nucleotides read TGTGCCAGCAGTTACTTCGCAGAGGCGAACACCGGGGAGCTGTTTTTT.

The rearrangement links TRBV24-1 to TRBJ2-1; the match to TRBD2 covers 7 bases. The CDR3 extends over 14 amino acids. After removal of 5 bases from V and 6 bases from J, the junction contained 6 bases not matched to a gene. CDR1 KGHDR and CDR2 SFDVKD come from the germline V gene. CDR3 nucleotide sequence: TGTGCCACCAGTGGGGCGGGAGAAGGCAATGAGCAGTTCTTC. Protein: CATSGAGEGNEQFF.

This rearrangement joins TRBV5-5 to TRBJ1-1; D gene unclear. CDR1 is SGHKS, CDR2 YYEKEE, per germline (reference sequence). CDR3 length: 16 amino acids. V shed 0 bases and J shed 11 bases, with 23 bases lying between them. Written as DNA, the CDR3 is TGTGCCAGCAGCTTGGTGGTCACGGGAGAGAATGGATGGGCTTTCTTT. It codes for CASSLVVTGENGWAFF.

This clone was seen only a few times. The chain uses TRBV24-1 and TRBJ2-3; TRBD2 is a possible D gene (6 bases). The germline V gene encodes CDR1 KGHDR and CDR2 SFDVKD. The CDR3 totals 16 residues. Trimming took off 0 bases at V and 3 bases at J, with 12 bases between the two ends. The CDR3 here is CATSDLDASDTDTQYF. The DNA for the CDR3 is TGTGCCACCAGTGATTTGGACGCTAGCGATACAGATACGCAGTATTTT.

The CDR3 loop is CASSSDRGSATNEKLFF. CDR3 bases: TGTGCCAGCAGTTCGGACAGGGGAAGTGCAACTAATGAAAAACTGTTTTTT. This chain uses TRBV28 with TRBJ1-4; TRBD1 agrees at 9 bases. The germline V gene encodes CDR1 MDHEN and CDR2 SYDVKM. With 4 bases clipped from V and 0 bases from J, the junction kept 6 bases outside the gene matches. The CDR3 sequence is 17 residues long.

J is TRBJ1-5 and V is TRBV6-5, with D unresolved. The germline CDR1 and CDR2 sequences are MNHEY and SVGAGI. The ends were cut back, 6 bases at V and 5 bases at J, with 11 bases in the middle. The CDR3 covers 13 residues. The CDR3 DNA reads as TGTGCCAGCAGCCTCAGGATTGATCAGCCCCAGCATTTT. Its translation: CASSLRIDQPQHF.

This chain links TRBV11-1 with TRBJ2-1, with D hard to call. V lost 5 bases, J lost 7 bases, and 9 bases lay in between. CDR3 size: 12 residues. The germline CDR1 and CDR2 sequences are SGHAT and FQDESV (reference sequence). As DNA, the CDR3 is TGTGCCAGCAGCACCTATAATAATGAGCAGTTCTTC. It translates to CASSTYNNEQFF.

The chain couples TRBV13 to TRBJ2-1; maybe TRBD2 (5 bases). The CDR3 runs 15 residues. The V gene's germline CDR1 is PRHDT and CDR2 FYEKMQ (reference sequence). Trimming pared 1 base from V and 2 bases from J, leaving 9 bases between. The CDR3: CASSLVRLTYNEQFF. The CDR3 nucleotides are TGTGCCAGCAGCTTAGTGCGACTAACCTACAATGAGCAGTTCTTC.

This clone was observed a handful of times. The rearrangement links TRBV11-2 to TRBJ2-1; D gene unclear. V dropped 0 bases and J dropped 6 bases, with 6 bases sitting between them. The CDR3 has 13 amino acids. Germline CDR1 SGHAT, CDR2 FQNNGV. CDR3 in amino acids: CASSLDLGNEQFF. Written as DNA, the CDR3 is TGTGCCAGCAGCTTAGATCTCGGCAATGAGCAGTTCTTC.

This chain joins TRBV6-1 and TRBJ2-7, with a tentative D call TRBD2 (6 bases). This CDR3 comprises 15 residues. Germline-derived CDR1 and CDR2 are MNHNS and SASEGT. V was shortened by 2 bases and J by 3 bases, with 14 bases between the two germline ends. For the CDR3, the DNA is TGTGCCAGCAGTGAAATTTCAGCGGGCCGCTACGAGCAGTACTTC. It translates to CASSEISAGRYEQYF.

This chain joins TRBV4-2 and TRBJ2-7; D is possibly TRBD2 (5 bases). Trimming stripped 3 bases from V and 4 bases from J, with 16 bases between. Per germline, CDR1 LGHNA and CDR2 YNFKEQ. This CDR3 region has 15 residues. CDR3 nucleotide sequence: TGTGCCAGCAGCCATGTCACTAGTTCGAGTTACGAGCAGTACTTC. Its protein product is CASSHVTSSSYEQYF.

The rearrangement joins TRBV27 to TRBJ2-2; tentatively, D is TRBD2 (6 bases). This CDR3 comprises 15 residues. V gave up 7 bases and J gave up 2 bases, with 14 bases separating them. Germline lookup yields CDR1 MNHEY and CDR2 SMNVEV (reference sequence). CDR3 residues: CASTSGPSNTGELFF. For the CDR3, the DNA is TGTGCCAGCACAAGCGGGCCTTCTAACACCGGGGAGCTGTTTTTT.

The chain uses TRBV5-1 and TRBJ1-1; D may be TRBD1 (6 bases). V was shortened by 6 bases and J by 0 bases, with 18 bases between the two germline ends. CDR1 SGHRS and CDR2 YFSETQ come from the germline V gene. The CDR3 sequence is 16 residues long. The CDR3 sequence is CASTNQAGGVNTEAFF. The CDR3 coding sequence is TGCGCCAGCACCAACCAAGCGGGGGGCGTGAACACTGAAGCTTTCTTT.

This sequence joins TRBV29-1 and TRBJ2-1, with TRBD2 as a possible D gene (6 bases). Deletions cut 2 bases from V and 4 bases from J, with 9 bases between. The CDR3 runs 13 residues. Germline loops: CDR1 SQVTM, CDR2 ANQGSEA. The CDR3 protein is CSVELAAYNEQFF. In nucleotides, the CDR3 is TGCAGCGTTGAATTAGCGGCTTACAATGAGCAGTTCTTC.

The chain links TRBV24-1 to TRBJ1-1, with D maybe TRBD1 (6 bases). Per the germline V gene, CDR1 is KGHDR and CDR2 is SFDVKD. With 3 bases removed from V and 5 bases from J, the gap between germline ends came to 12 bases. The CDR3 totals 14 residues. CDR3 coding DNA: TGTGCCACCAGTGATAGGAACAGGGAGACTGAAGCTTTCTTT. It translates to CATSDRNRETEAFF.

The chain recombines TRBV18 with TRBJ2-3, with 8 bases aligning to TRBD1. The germline CDR1 and CDR2 sequences are KGHSH and LQKENI. The CDR3 is 14 residues long. V was clipped by 4 bases and J by 2 bases; unmatched bases: 2. In nucleotides, the CDR3 is TGTGCCAGCTCACGACAGGGGTCCACAGATACGCAGTATTTT. Amino acid sequence: CASSRQGSTDTQYF.